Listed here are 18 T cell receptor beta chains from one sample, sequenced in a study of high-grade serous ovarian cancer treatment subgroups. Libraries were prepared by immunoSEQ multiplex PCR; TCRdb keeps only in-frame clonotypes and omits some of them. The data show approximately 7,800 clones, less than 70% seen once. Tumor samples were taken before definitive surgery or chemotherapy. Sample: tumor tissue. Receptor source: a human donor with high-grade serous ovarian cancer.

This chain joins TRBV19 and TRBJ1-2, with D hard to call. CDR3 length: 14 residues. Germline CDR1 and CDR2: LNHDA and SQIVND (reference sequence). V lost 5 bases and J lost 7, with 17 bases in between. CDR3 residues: CASSPTPSMGGYTF. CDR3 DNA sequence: TGTGCCAGTAGTCCGACTCCGTCGATGGGTGGCTACACCTTC.

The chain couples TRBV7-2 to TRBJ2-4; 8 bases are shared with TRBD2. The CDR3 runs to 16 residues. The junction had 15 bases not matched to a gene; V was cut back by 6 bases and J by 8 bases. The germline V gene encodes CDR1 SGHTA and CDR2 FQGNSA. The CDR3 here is CASRERGGAAEDIQYF. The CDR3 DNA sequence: TGTGCCAGCAGGGAACGGGGGGGCGCCGCCGAGGACATTCAGTACTTC. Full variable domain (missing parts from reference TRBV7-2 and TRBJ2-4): GAGVSQSPSNKVTEKGKDVELRCDPISGHTALYWYRQSLGQGLEFLIYFQGNSAPDKSGLPSDRFSAERTGGSVSTLTIQRTQQEDSAVYLCASRERGGAAEDIQYFGAGTRLSVL.

The CDR3 coding sequence is TGTGCCACCCGACAACAGGGTCCGAATAATCAGCCCCAGCATTTT. Translating it yields CATRQQGPNNQPQHF. V is TRBV10-3 and J is TRBJ1-5; TRBD1 is a possible D gene (6 bases). The CDR3 has 15 residues. CDR1 and CDR2 (germline): ENHRY, SYGVKD. V was trimmed by 10 bases and J by 4 bases, leaving 20 bases between them.

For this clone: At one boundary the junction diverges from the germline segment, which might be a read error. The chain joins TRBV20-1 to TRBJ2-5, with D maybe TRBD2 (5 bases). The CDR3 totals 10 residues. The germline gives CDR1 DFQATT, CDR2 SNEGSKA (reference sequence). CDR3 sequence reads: CSTSEETQYF. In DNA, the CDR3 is TGCAGTACTAGTGAGGAGACCCAGTACTTC.

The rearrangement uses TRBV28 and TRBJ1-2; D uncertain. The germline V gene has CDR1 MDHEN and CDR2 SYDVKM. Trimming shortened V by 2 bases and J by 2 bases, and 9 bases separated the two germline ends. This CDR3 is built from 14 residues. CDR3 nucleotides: TGTGCCAGCAGTTTAGTGGGTGCGAACTATGGCTACACCTTC. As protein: CASSLVGANYGYTF.

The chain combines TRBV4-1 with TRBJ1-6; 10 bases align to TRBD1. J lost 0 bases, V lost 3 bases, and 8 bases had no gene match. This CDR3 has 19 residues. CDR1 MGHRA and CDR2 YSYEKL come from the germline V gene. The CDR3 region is CASSQTPGQGSSYNSPLHF. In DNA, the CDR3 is TGCGCCAGCAGCCAGACTCCGGGACAGGGGAGCTCCTATAATTCACCCCTCCACTTT.

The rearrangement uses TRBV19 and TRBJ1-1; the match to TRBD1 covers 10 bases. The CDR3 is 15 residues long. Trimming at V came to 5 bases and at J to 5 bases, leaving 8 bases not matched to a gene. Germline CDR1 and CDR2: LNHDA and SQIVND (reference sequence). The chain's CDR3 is CASSPTGGAITEAFF. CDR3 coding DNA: TGTGCCAGTAGTCCGACAGGGGGCGCGATTACTGAAGCTTTCTTT. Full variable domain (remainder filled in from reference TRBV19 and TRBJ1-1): DGGITQSPKYLFRKEGQNVTLSCEQNLNHDAMYWYRQDPGQGLRLIYYSQIVNDFQKGDIAEGYSVSREKKESFPLTVTSAQKNPTAFYLCASSPTGGAITEAFFGQGTRLTVV.

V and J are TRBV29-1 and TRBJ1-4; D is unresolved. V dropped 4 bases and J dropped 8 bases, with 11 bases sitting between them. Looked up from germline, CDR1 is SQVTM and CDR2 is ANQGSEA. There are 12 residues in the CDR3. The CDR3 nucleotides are TGCAGCGTTGGGAGGACCGGCGAAAAACTGTTTTTT. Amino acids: CSVGRTGEKLFF. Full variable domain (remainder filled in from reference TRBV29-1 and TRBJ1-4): SAVISQKPSRDICQRGTSLTIQCQVDSQVTMMFWYRQQPGQSLTLIATANQGSEATYESGFVIDKFPISRPNLTFSTLTVSNMSPEDSSIYLCSVGRTGEKLFFGSGTQLSVL.

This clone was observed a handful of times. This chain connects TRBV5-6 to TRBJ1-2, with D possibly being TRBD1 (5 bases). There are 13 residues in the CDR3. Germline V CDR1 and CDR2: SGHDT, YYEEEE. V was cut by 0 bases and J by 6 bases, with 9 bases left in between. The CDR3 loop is CASSLAQGDGYTF. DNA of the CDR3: TGTGCCAGCAGCTTGGCCCAAGGGGATGGCTACACCTTC.

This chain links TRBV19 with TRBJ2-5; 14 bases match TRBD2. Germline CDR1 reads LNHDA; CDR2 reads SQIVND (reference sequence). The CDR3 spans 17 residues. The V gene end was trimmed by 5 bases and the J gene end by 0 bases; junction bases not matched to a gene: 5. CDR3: CASSPKGLAGDQETQYF. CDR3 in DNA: TGTGCCAGTAGTCCAAAGGGACTAGCGGGAGACCAAGAGACCCAGTACTTC.

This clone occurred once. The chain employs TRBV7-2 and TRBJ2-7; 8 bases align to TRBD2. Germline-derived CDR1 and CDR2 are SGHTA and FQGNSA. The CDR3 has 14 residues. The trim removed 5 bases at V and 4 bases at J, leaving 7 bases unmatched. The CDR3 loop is CASSPTGGRYEQYF. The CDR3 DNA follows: TGTGCCAGCAGCCCTACTGGCGGGAGGTACGAGCAGTACTTC.

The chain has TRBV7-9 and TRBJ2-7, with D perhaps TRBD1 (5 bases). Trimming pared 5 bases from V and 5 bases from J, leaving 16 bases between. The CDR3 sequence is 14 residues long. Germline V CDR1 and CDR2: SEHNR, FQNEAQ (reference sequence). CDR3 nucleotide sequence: TGTGCCAGCAGCGAAACGCCCAGGGTCCACGAGCAGTACTTC. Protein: CASSETPRVHEQYF.

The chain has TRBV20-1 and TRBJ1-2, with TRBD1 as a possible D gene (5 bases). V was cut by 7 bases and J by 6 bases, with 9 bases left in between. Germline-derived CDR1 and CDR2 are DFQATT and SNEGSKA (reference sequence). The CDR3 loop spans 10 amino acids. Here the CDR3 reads CSGKGDGYTF. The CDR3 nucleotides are TGCAGTGGGAAAGGGGATGGCTACACCTTC.

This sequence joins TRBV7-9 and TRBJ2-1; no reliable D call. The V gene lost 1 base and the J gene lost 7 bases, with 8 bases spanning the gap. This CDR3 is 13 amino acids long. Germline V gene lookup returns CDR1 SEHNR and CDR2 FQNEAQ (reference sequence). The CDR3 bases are TGTGCCAGCAGCTTAGGAACAGTAAATGAGCAGTTCTTC. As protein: CASSLGTVNEQFF. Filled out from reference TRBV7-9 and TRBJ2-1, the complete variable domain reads DTGVSQNPRHKITKRGQNVTFRCDPISEHNRLYWYRQTLGQGPEFLTYFQNEAQLEKSRLLSDRFSAERPKGSFSTLEIQRTEQGDSAMYLCASSLGTVNEQFFGPGTRLTVL.

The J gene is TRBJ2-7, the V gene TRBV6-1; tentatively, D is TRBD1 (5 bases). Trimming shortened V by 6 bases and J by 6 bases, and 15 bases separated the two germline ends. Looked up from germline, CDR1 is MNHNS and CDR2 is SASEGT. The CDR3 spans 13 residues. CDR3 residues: CASRSTAGPEQYF. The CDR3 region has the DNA TGTGCCAGCAGGTCAACCGCAGGGCCCGAGCAGTACTTC.

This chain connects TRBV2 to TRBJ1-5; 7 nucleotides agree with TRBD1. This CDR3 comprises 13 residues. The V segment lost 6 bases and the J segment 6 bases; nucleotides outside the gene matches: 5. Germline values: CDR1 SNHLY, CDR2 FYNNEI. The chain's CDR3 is CASSTTGFQPQHF. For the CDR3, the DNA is TGTGCCAGCAGCACGACAGGGTTTCAGCCCCAGCATTTT.

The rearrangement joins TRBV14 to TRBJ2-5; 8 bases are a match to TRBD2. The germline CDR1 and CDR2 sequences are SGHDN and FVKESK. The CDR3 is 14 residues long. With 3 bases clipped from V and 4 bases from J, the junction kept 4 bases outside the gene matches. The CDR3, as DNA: TGTGCCAGCAGCCACCTCCTAGCGGGAGAGACCCAGTACTTC. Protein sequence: CASSHLLAGETQYF.

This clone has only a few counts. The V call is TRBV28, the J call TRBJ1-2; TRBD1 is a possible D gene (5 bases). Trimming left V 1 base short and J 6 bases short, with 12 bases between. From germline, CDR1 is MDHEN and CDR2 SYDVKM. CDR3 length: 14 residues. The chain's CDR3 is CASSLSQGLNGYTF. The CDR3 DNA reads TGTGCCAGCAGTTTATCCCAGGGCCTCAATGGCTACACCTTC.